This entry is about one T cell receptor (beta chain). The data were taken from a study of cytomegalovirus exposure and HLA in healthy donors. This PCR relied on a set of 60 Vbeta primers and 13 Jbeta primers. Source study methods: In a later analysis, 60 million to 90 million unique TCR beta chains included roughly 11 million shared by two or more donors. TCRdb keeps only in-frame clones here, not all; method: immunoSEQ multiplex PCR. For V, J and clone size, that table is used; D and trimming come from the DNA. The sample lists fewer than 200,000 clones, 65% to 85% occurring once. At the time of sampling, donors were nominally healthy, though unrecorded immune exposures were likely. CDR3 size: 13 residues. Germline V CDR1 and CDR2: SEHNR, FQNEAQ (reference sequence). The ends were cut back, 2 bases at V and 4 bases at J, with 8 bases in the middle.

The chain employs TRBV7-9 and TRBJ1-1; D possibly corresponds to TRBD1 (5 bases). The sequenced sample consisted of PBMCs. This TCR came from a middle-aged man in good health and CMV-seropositive. CDR3 DNA: TGTGCCAGCAGCTTATCCCAGGGCACTGAAGCTTTCTTT. This codes for CASSLSQGTEAFF. Drawing the rest from reference TRBV7-9 and TRBJ1-1, the complete variable domain is DTGVSQNPRHKITKRGQNVTFRCDPISEHNRLYWYRQTLGQGPEFLTYFQNEAQLEKSRLLSDRFSAERPKGSFSTLEIQRTEQGDSAMYLCASSLSQGTEAFFGQGTRLTVV.